This T cell receptor beta chain was retrieved from a study of radiation and T cells in renal cell carcinoma. Generated by immunoSEQ multiplex PCR, the TCRdb table keeps only in-frame clones and is missing some. Counted here are some 100,000 clones, over 65% occurring once; the ten biggest clones make up more than 5.5%. Time point given: baseline pretreatment blood. Treatment specified: 15 Gy SBRT to primary tumor, nephrectomy 4 weeks later. There are 14 residues in the CDR3. Deletions cut 6 bases from V and 0 bases from J, with 12 bases between. Germline V lookup: CDR1 SNHLY, CDR2 FYNNEI. The chain joins TRBV2 to TRBJ2-7, with D possibly matching TRBD1 (5 bases). The material sequenced was blood, taken from a patient whose treatment included radiotherapy and nephrectomy. The sequence came from a man aged 55 to 70 with renal cell carcinoma. CDR3 DNA sequence: TGTGCCAGCAGGGACAAGGTTAGCTCCTACGAGCAGTACTTC. This sequence encodes CASRDKVSSYEQYF.